Listed below are T cell receptor beta chains from one sample, sequenced in a study of control samples from healthy donors and cancer patients. Produced via immunoSEQ multiplex PCR; TCRdb's table is partial and in-frame only. Here the sample spans about 10,000 clones, roughly 93% being singletons. The sequenced sample consisted of PBMCs. Receptors originate from a man aged 55 to 69 with colorectal cancer. CDR3s include the opening cysteine and the closing phenylalanine or tryptophan. The D gene is left open where the match is weak. Only part of the rows carry a size: once, few, many, or a class if the clone is expanded.

d_call j_call cdr3_length clone_size v_call cdr3_aa cdr3_nt
TRBD1 TRBJ1-2 12 . TRBV2 CATQLQGDGYTF TGTGCCACTCAACTACAGGGGGATGGCTACACCTTC
. TRBJ2-3 16 . TRBV5-4 CASSLVGAVGTDTQYF TGTGCCAGCAGCTTGGTCGGGGCCGTCGGCACAGATACGCAGTATTTT
. TRBJ1-3 13 . TRBV7-9 CASSLMEGNTIYF TGTGCCAGCAGCTTAATGGAGGGAAACACCATATATTTT
. TRBJ2-7 14 . TRBV7-3 CASSLNAGEGEQYF TGTGCCAGCAGCTTAAACGCAGGGGAGGGCGAGCAGTACTTC
TRBD1 TRBJ1-2 14 . TRBV28 CASSPLRQGYRYTF TGTGCCAGCAGTCCCCTCAGACAGGGTTATCGCTACACCTTC
TRBD1 TRBJ2-7 14 . TRBV5-5 CASSLFQGAYEQYF TGTGCCAGCAGCCTGTTTCAGGGGGCCTACGAGCAGTACTTC
. TRBJ1-4 14 . TRBV28 CASGVEQGYEKLFF TGTGCCAGCGGGGTGGAACAGGGTTATGAAAAACTGTTTTTT
TRBD1 TRBJ2-7 14 . TRBV6-5 CASSQGVHTYEQYF TGTGCCAGCAGTCAGGGGGTACACACCTACGAGCAGTACTTC
. TRBJ2-3 11 . TRBV19 CASMAGDTQYF TGTGCCAGTATGGCAGGAGATACGCAGTATTTT
. TRBJ1-1 15 . TRBV28 CASSLVGARNTEAFF TGTGCCAGCAGTTTAGTTGGGGCGAGAAACACTGAAGCTTTCTTT
. TRBJ1-1 15 . TRBV6-5 CASGDNLQWNTEAFF TGTGCCAGCGGGGATAACTTACAGTGGAACACTGAAGCTTTCTTT
. TRBJ2-7 16 once TRBV4-1 CASSQALRGRTYEQYF TGCGCCAGCAGCCAAGCTTTAAGGGGCAGAACCTACGAGCAGTACTTC
. TRBJ2-3 13 . TRBV19 CASQAQGTDTQYF TGTGCCAGCCAAGCTCAGGGGACAGATACGCAGTATTTT
TRBD2 TRBJ2-1 16 . TRBV7-2 CASSLVGTSGENEQFF TGTGCCAGCAGCTTAGTCGGGACTAGCGGGGAGAATGAGCAGTTCTTC
. TRBJ2-1 12 . TRBV27 CASSFDGHEQFF TGTGCCAGCAGTTTCGACGGCCATGAGCAGTTCTTC
. TRBJ2-2 14 . TRBV28 CASRGRVNTGELFF TGTGCCAGCAGAGGGCGGGTGAACACCGGGGAGCTGTTTTTT
. TRBJ1-2 14 . TRBV4-2 CASSQEGFNYGYTF TGTGCCAGCAGCCAAGAGGGATTTAACTATGGCTACACCTTC
. TRBJ1-5 18 . TRBV7-6 CASSLRAGVRVSNQPQHF TGTGCCAGCAGCTTAAGAGCGGGGGTAAGGGTTAGCAATCAGCCCCAGCATTTT
TRBD2 TRBJ2-5 15 . TRBV6-2/TRBV6-3 CASSLLTSGGATQYF TGTGCCAGCAGCCTTTTGACTAGCGGGGGGGCGACCCAGTACTTC
TRBD1 TRBJ2-7 14 once TRBV10-3 CAISESTGFDEQYF TGTGCCATCAGTGAGTCGACAGGGTTCGACGAGCAGTACTTC
. TRBJ2-7 15 medium-sized TRBV5-1 CASSLATTYSYEQYF TGCGCCAGCAGCTTGGCGACAACCTACTCCTACGAGCAGTACTTC
. TRBJ1-1 15 . TRBV18 CASSPPSYSNTEAFF TGTGCCAGCTCACCACCCTCATACAGCAACACTGAAGCTTTCTTT
TRBD1 TRBJ2-7 14 once TRBV6-1 CASSEGTGGYEQYF TGTGCCAGCAGTGAAGGGACAGGGGGCTACGAGCAGTACTTC
. TRBJ2-2 16 . TRBV9 CASTRGVRGNTGELFF TGTGCCAGCACCCGAGGAGTCAGGGGGAACACCGGGGAGCTGTTTTTT
TRBD2 TRBJ2-5 13 . TRBV4-1 CASSQDWGTSRYF TGCGCCAGCAGCCAAGATTGGGGGACTAGCCGGTACTTC
. TRBJ2-2 13 . TRBV21-1 CATAGTGDGELFF TGTGCCACAGCCGGGACAGGGGACGGGGAGCTGTTTTTT
TRBD1 TRBJ1-2 14 . TRBV5-1 CASSYGQEFDGYTF TGCGCCAGCAGCTATGGACAGGAGTTCGATGGCTACACCTTC
. TRBJ2-1 12 . TRBV27 CASSPQMGEQFF TGTGCCAGCAGTCCCCAGATGGGTGAGCAGTTCTTC
. TRBJ2-3 12 . TRBV30 CAWSVHEGTQYF TGTGCCTGGAGTGTACATGAGGGTACGCAGTATTTT
. TRBJ2-6 16 . TRBV18 CASSPPRGGGENVLTF TGTGCCAGCTCACCGCCAAGGGGAGGGGGAGAAAACGTCCTGACTTTC
. TRBJ2-1 11 few TRBV7-2 CASSSFKWQFF TGTGCCAGCAGCTCCTTTAAATGGCAGTTCTTC
. TRBJ1-6 15 . TRBV7-2 CASSLGGSYNSPLHF TGTGCCAGCAGCTTAGGAGGGTCGTATAATTCACCCCTCCACTTT
TRBD1 TRBJ2-6 15 . TRBV5-6 CASSNRGGGANVLTF TGTGCCAGCAGCAACAGGGGCGGTGGGGCCAACGTCCTGACTTTC
. TRBJ1-1 11 . TRBV7-9 CASSKNTEAFF TGTGCCAGCAGCAAAAACACTGAAGCTTTCTTT
. TRBJ1-2 14 . TRBV3-1/TRBV3-2 CASSQVAERYGYTF TGTGCCAGCAGCCAAGTGGCGGAGCGCTATGGCTACACCTTC
. TRBJ1-5 16 . TRBV28 CASSFLDIGGNQPQHF TGTGCCAGCAGTTTTCTGGACATCGGGGGCAATCAGCCCCAGCATTTT
. TRBJ1-6 14 . TRBV2 CASSARSYNSPLHF TGTGCCAGCAGTGCGCGCTCCTATAATTCACCCCTCCACTTT
. TRBJ2-7 13 . TRBV6-1 CASSEFSFYEQYF TGTGCCAGCAGTGAATTTTCCTTCTACGAGCAGTACTTC
. TRBJ1-2 15 . TRBV10-3 CAISEARGNHYGYTF TGTGCCATCAGTGAGGCTAGGGGTAACCACTATGGCTACACCTTC
. TRBJ1-6 13 . TRBV12-3/TRBV12-4 CASSFAYNSPLHF TGTGCCAGCAGTTTCGCCTATAATTCACCCCTCCACTTT
. TRBJ2-3 15 few TRBV11-2 CASSQTGTSTDTQYF TGTGCCAGCAGCCAAACAGGGACTAGCACAGATACGCAGTATTTT
TRBD2 TRBJ2-1 15 . TRBV27 CASSSLAGGDNEQFF TGTGCCAGCAGTTCCTTAGCGGGGGGGGACAATGAGCAGTTCTTC
. TRBJ2-2 13 . TRBV5-1 CASSLGVTGELFF TGCGCCAGCAGCTTGGGGGTCACCGGGGAGCTGTTTTTT
. TRBJ1-2 15 . TRBV7-2 CASSVRSLLDYGYTF TGTGCCAGCAGCGTAAGAAGCCTTTTAGACTATGGCTACACCTTC
. TRBJ2-3 10 . TRBV29-1 CSVGLDTQYF TGCAGCGTTGGCCTAGATACGCAGTATTTT
. TRBJ2-3 13 . TRBV7-8 CASSLDGTDTQYF TGTGCCAGCAGCTTAGACGGTACAGATACGCAGTATTTT
. TRBJ2-7 14 . TRBV4-1 CASSQSDGFYEQYF TGCGCCAGCAGCCAGTCGGACGGATTTTACGAGCAGTACTTC
TRBD1 TRBJ1-6 15 . TRBV27 CASRGTGGVGSPLHF TGTGCCAGCAGGGGGACAGGGGGCGTTGGTTCACCCCTCCACTTT
TRBD1 TRBJ1-1 17 . TRBV4-2 CASSQDRTGGRNTEAFF TGTGCCAGCAGCCAAGATAGAACAGGGGGGCGTAACACTGAAGCTTTCTTT
TRBD1 TRBJ1-1 13 . TRBV4-3 CASSRTGDTEAFF TGCGCCAGCAGCCGGACAGGGGACACTGAAGCTTTCTTT
. TRBJ2-3 15 . TRBV6-4 CASSDRVGGTDTQYF TGTGCCAGCAGTGACCGGGTCGGAGGCACAGATACGCAGTATTTT
TRBD1 TRBJ2-7 12 . TRBV3-1/TRBV3-2 CASSRQGSEQYF TGTGCCAGCAGCCGACAGGGATCCGAGCAGTACTTC
. TRBJ1-3 14 . TRBV5-6 CASSDSTSGNTIYF TGTGCCAGCAGCGACAGCACTTCTGGAAACACCATATATTTT
TRBD2 TRBJ2-3 15 . TRBV27 CASRSSSGTTYTQYF TGTGCCAGCAGATCCTCTAGCGGCACAACGTATACGCAGTATTTT